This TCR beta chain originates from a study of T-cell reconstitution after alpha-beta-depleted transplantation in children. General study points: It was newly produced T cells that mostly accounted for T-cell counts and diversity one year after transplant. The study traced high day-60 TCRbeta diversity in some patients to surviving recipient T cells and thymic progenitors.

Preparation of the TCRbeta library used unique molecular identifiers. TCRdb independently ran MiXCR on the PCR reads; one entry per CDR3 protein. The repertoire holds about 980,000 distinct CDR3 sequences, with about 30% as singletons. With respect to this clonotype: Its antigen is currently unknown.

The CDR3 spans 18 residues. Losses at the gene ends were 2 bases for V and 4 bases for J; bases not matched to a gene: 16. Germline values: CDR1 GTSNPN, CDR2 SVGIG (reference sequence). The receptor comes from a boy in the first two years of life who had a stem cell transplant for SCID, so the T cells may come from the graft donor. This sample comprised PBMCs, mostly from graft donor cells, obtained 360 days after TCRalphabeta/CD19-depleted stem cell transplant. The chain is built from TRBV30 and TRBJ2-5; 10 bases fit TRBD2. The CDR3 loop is CAWSRALASGGGGETQYF. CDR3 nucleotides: TGTGCCTGGAGTCGCGCCCTGGCTAGCGGGGGAGGAGGAGAGACCCAGTACTTC.